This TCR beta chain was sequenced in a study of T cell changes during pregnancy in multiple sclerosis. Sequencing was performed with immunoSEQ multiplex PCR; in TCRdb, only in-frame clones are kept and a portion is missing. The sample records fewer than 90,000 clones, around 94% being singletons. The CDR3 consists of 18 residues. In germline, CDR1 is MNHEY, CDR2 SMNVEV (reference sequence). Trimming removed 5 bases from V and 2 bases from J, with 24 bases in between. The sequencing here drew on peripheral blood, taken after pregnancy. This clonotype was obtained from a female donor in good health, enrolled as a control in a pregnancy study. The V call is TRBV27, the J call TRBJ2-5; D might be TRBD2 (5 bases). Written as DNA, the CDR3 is TGTGCCAGCAGTCAACAAATTCCAAGGACTTTCAGACAAGAGACCCAGTACTTC. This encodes CASSQQIPRTFRQETQYF.